One TCR beta chain is described in this entry. The entry originates in a study of shared T cell receptors in the human thymus. TCRdb's table, derived via immunoSEQ multiplex PCR, lists solely in-frame clones and lacks some. Here the sample spans more than 300,000 clones, 95% being singletons. The CDR3 sequence is 12 residues long. Germline V lookup: CDR1 MDHEN, CDR2 SYDVKM. The V end lost 7 bases, the J end lost 8 bases, and 14 bases lay between the germline ends. Sequenced material: thymocytes. The sequence was obtained from a human donor. V gene TRBV28 combines with J gene TRBJ1-1, with a tentative D call TRBD1 (6 bases). CDR3 region: CASTFWGTEAFF. The CDR3, as DNA: TGTGCCAGCACGTTCTGGGGGACAGAAGCTTTCTTT.